This T cell receptor beta chain was found in a study of T cell responses to AZD1222 COVID-19 vaccine. The repertoire was sequenced with immunoSEQ multiplex PCR; TCRdb's copy has only in-frame clones and lacks some. Counted here are 150,000 or so clones, roughly nine tenths occurring once; the ten biggest clones make up 5% to 5.5%. The germline V and J ends were trimmed by 5 bases and 3 bases, with 10 bases remaining between them. Germline CDR1 and CDR2: SEHNR and FQNEAQ (reference sequence). CDR3 length: 13 amino acids. Material: peripheral blood, obtained on day 0 of AZD1222 vaccination. The clonotype originates from an adult in good health. This chain joins TRBV7-9 and TRBJ1-1, with a possible D match to TRBD1 (5 bases). CDR3 nucleotide sequence: TGTGCCAGCAGCACGCAGGGTGACACTGAAGCTTTCTTT. Encoded protein: CASSTQGDTEAFF.